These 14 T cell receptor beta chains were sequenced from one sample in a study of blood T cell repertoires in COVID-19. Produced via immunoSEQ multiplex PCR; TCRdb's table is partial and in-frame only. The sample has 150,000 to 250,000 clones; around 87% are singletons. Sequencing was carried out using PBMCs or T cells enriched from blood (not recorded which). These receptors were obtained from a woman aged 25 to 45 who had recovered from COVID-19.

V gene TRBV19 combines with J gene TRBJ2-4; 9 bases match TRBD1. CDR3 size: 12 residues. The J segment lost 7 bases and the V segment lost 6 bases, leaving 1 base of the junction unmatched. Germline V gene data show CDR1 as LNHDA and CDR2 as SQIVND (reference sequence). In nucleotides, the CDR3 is TGTGCCAGTAGGGGACAGGGCAACATTCAGTACTTC. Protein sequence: CASRGQGNIQYF.

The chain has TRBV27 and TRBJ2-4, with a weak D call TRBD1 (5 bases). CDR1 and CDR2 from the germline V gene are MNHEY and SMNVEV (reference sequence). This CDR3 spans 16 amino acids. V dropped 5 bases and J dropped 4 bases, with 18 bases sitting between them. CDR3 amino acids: CASSTSTESLKNIQYF. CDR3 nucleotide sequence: TGTGCCAGCAGTACCTCGACAGAATCACTGAAAAACATTCAGTACTTC.

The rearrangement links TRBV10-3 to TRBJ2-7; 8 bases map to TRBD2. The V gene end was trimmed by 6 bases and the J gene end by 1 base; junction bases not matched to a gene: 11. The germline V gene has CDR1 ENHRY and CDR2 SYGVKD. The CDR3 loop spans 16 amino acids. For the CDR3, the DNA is TGTGCCATCAGCGCAGAGCCTAGCGGGTTATCCTACGAGCAGTACTTC. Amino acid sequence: CAISAEPSGLSYEQYF.

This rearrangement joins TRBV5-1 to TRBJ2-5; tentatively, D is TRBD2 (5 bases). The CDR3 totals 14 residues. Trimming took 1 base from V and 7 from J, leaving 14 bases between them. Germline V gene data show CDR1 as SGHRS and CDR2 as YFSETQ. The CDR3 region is CASSLSGAEGTQYF. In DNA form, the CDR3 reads TGCGCCAGCAGCTTGAGCGGTGCCGAGGGGACCCAGTACTTC.

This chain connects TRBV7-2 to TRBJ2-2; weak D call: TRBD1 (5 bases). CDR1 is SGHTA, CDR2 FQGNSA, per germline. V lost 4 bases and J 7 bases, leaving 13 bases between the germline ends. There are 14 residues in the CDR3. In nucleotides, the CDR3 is TGTGCCAGCAGCTCCAGGGTGGAAGGCGGGGAGCTGTTTTTT. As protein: CASSSRVEGGELFF.

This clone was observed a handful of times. The CDR3 DNA is TGTGCCAGTAGTATCCGACTAGCGGGAGCGGTCGGGGAGCTGTTTTTT. It translates to CASSIRLAGAVGELFF. The chain is built from TRBV19 and TRBJ2-2; 12 bases line up with TRBD2. With 3 bases clipped from V and 7 bases from J, the junction kept 6 bases outside the gene matches. There are 16 residues in the CDR3. Per the germline V gene, CDR1 is LNHDA and CDR2 is SQIVND (reference sequence).

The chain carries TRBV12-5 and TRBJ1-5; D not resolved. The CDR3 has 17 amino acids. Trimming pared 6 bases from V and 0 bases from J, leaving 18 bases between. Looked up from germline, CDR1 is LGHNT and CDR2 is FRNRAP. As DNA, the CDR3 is TGTGCTAGTGGGCGGGCCCTGGACGACTATAGCAATCAGCCCCAGCATTTT. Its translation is CASGRALDDYSNQPQHF.

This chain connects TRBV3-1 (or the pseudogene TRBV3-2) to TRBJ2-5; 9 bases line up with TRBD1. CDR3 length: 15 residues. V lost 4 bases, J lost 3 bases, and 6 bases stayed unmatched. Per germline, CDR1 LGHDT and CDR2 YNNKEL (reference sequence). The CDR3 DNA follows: TGTGCCAGCAGCCCAGACAGGGGGGTCGAAGAGACCCAGTACTTC. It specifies CASSPDRGVEETQYF.

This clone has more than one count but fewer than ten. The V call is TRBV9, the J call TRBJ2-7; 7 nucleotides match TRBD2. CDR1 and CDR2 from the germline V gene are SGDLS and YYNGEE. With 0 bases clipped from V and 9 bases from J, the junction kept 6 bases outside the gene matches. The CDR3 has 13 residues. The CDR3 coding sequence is TGTGCCAGCAGCGTAGTAGCGGGTTCTGTGCAGTACTTC. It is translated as CASSVVAGSVQYF.

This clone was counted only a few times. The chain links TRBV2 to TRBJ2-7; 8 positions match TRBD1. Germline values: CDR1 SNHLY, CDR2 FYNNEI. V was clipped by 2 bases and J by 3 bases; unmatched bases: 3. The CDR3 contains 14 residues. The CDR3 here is CASSEQGQDYEQYF. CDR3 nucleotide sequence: TGTGCCAGCAGTGAACAGGGACAGGACTACGAGCAGTACTTC.

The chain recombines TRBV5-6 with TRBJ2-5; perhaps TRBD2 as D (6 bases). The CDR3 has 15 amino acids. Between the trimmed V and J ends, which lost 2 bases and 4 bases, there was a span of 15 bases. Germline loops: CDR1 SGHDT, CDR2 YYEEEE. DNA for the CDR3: TGTGCCAGCAGCTTTAGGGGAGGCCGTGGAGAGACCCAGTACTTC. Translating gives CASSFRGGRGETQYF.

The CDR3 DNA is TGTGCCTGGGCCCCTGTCAGACAGAACACTGAAGCTTTCTTT. It translates to CAWAPVRQNTEAFF. The V gene is TRBV30, the J gene TRBJ1-1; D gene unclear. Trimming pared 5 bases from V and 1 base from J, leaving 14 bases between. The CDR3 is 14 residues long. CDR1 is GTSNPN and CDR2 is SVGIG in the germline V gene (reference sequence). The full variable domain, with the rest looked up from reference TRBV30 and TRBJ1-1, is SQTIHQWPATLVQPVGSPLSLECTVEGTSNPNLYWYRQAAGRGLQLLFYSVGIGQISSEVPQNLSASRPQDRQFILSSKKLLLSDSGFYLCAWAPVRQNTEAFFGQGTRLTVV.

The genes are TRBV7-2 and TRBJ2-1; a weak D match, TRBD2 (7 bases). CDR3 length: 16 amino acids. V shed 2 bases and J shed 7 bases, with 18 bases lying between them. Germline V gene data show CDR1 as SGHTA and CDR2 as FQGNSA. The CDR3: CASSLNGGGAVNEQFF. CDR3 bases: TGTGCCAGCAGCTTAAATGGAGGGGGGGCGGTAAATGAGCAGTTCTTC.

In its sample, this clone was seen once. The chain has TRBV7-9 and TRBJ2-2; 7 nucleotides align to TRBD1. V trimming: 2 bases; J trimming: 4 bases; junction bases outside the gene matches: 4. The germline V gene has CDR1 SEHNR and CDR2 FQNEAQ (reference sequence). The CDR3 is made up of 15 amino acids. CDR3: CASSLLTGSTGELFF. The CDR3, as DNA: TGTGCCAGCAGCTTATTGACAGGGAGCACCGGGGAGCTGTTTTTT.